This T cell receptor beta chain was sequenced for a study of T cells in localized non-small cell lung cancer. Sequenced by immunoSEQ multiplex PCR; TCRdb stores in-frame clones only, minus some. The table has just over 20,000 clones, about 83% seen once. V trimming: 0 bases; J trimming: 3 bases; junction bases outside the gene matches: 2. The CDR3 covers 15 residues. Germline V CDR1 and CDR2: SGHTA, FQGNSA. As to this clone: Its target is unknown.

General study findings and limits: The appearance of a median approximately 55 of the top 100 tumor clones was seen in adjacent lung.

The chain joins TRBV7-2 to TRBJ2-7, with 10 bases matching TRBD1. The sequence was collected from a woman aged 35-70 years with stage II squamous cell lung carcinoma. The specimen comprised PBMCs, sampled before any cancer treatment. CDR3 amino acids: CASSLAGTGDYEQYF. CDR3 DNA sequence: TGTGCCAGCAGCTTAGCGGGGACAGGGGACTACGAGCAGTACTTC.